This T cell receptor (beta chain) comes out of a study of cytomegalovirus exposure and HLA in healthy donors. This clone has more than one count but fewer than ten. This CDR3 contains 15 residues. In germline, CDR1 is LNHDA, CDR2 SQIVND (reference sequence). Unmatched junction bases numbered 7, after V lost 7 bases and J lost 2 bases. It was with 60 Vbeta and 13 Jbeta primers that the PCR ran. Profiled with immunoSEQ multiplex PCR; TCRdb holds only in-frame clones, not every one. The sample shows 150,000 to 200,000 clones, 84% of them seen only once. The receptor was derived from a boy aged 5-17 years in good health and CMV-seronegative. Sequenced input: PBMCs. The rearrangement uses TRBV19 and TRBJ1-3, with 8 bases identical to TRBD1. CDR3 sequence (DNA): TGTGCCAGTAAGCACAGGGGGTTAACTGGAAACACCATATATTTT. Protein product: CASKHRGLTGNTIYF.